This T cell receptor (beta chain) derives from a study of blood T cells in healthy people across ages. The use of a sample-barcoded 5' primer and a J-beta primer mix characterized a second PCR of roughly 6 to 12 cycles. TCRdb used MiXCR to reprocess the 5' RACE reads, holding one entry per CDR3 protein. Among 550,000 to 700,000 distinct CDR3 sequences, 25% to 30% were seen once, and the ten largest hold 15% to 20%. Ten or more counts support this clonotype. CDR3 length: 14 amino acids. Losses at the gene ends were 2 bases for V and 1 base for J; bases not matched to a gene: 1. The V gene's germline CDR1 is SGHTA and CDR2 FQGNSA.

Source material: blood. The receptor's source is a woman between 65 and 79 years old in good health. This chain joins TRBV7-2 and TRBJ1-1; 7 nucleotides agree with TRBD1. CDR3 sequence: CASSLRTGNTEAFF. The DNA for the CDR3 is TGTGCCAGCAGCTTAAGGACAGGGAACACTGAAGCTTTCTTT.